The 2 T cell receptor beta chains reported below all come from one sample, sequenced in a study of cytomegalovirus exposure and HLA in healthy donors. The PCR made use of 60 Vbeta and 13 Jbeta primers. Using immunoSEQ multiplex PCR, the repertoire was profiled, and TCRdb retains in-frame clones only, with some absent. The sample holds fewer than 80,000 clones, about 70% seen once. Input material: PBMCs. These receptors came from a man between 18 and 35 years old in good health and CMV-seronegative.

This chain joins TRBV5-1 and TRBJ1-5; the match to TRBD1 covers 9 bases. The CDR3 has 16 amino acids. V shed 4 bases, J shed 6 bases, and the junction held 11 bases outside the gene matches. CDR1 is SGHRS and CDR2 is YFSETQ in the germline V gene. The CDR3 is CASSEVPGQGGQPQHF. CDR3 nucleotide sequence: TGCGCCAGCAGCGAAGTACCGGGACAGGGAGGTCAGCCCCAGCATTTT.

The chain links TRBV5-6 to TRBJ2-2; 8 bases line up with TRBD2. Germline assignment: CDR1 SGHDT and CDR2 YYEEEE. There are 16 residues in the CDR3. The junction had 3 bases not matched to a gene; V was cut back by 2 bases and J by 0 bases. The CDR3, as DNA: TGTGCCAGCAGCTTTACGGGGGGGCCGAACACCGGGGAGCTGTTTTTT. It codes for CASSFTGGPNTGELFF.